This TCR beta chain comes out of a study of blood T cell repertoires in COVID-19 (dated by TCRdb to between 2020 and 2021). Describing the broader study: Samples from collaborators originated in the United States, Italy and Spain and spanned both the acute and convalescent phases of COVID-19. Sample metadata almost always included a de-identified subject ID, COVID-19 status, age in years and sex. Subjects who had been exposed to COVID-19, were actively infected with it, or had recovered from it provided the deeply sampled blood TCRbeta repertoires that made up the dataset. Where HLA class I and class II types were available, the types were taken from metadata supplied by the sample provider, not from assay-based typing. The repertoires were made available in a free public database intended to serve as a resource for research on the immune response to SARS-CoV-2. Samples were obtained from the ongoing ImmuneRACE study (first 160 participants) and from 1,000 to 1,500 subjects provided by 6 global collaborators. The prospective study material was composed of cDNA or gDNA derived from T cells, B-cell-depleted T cells, or PBMCs. General conclusions and limits of the study: How much clinical and demographic metadata was included differed by source and by participant, and the metadata was provided uncurated.

In Seattle, one collaborating source enrolled patients while the infection was active and tracked those patients longitudinally over the course of disease. Collaborating institutions collected whole blood in K2EDTA tubes following their own protocols. For TCRbeta analysis, collaborators shipped samples as frozen whole blood, isolated PBMCs, or DNA extracted from either of those sample types. TCRbeta CDR3 regions were amplified from genomic DNA by means of the immunoSEQ Assay, a bias-controlled multiplex PCR. The authors' analysis ran thus. The number of nucleated cells in each sample was estimated by amplification of reference gene primers within the assay. To quantify the absolute abundance of each unique TCRbeta CDR3 rearrangement, sequence reads were collapsed and filtered. For each sample, productive Simpson clonality was calculated as the square root of Simpson's diversity index over productive rearrangements. As stored in TCRdb, this immuneACCESS dataset retains in-frame rearrangements with V and J assigned. A fraction of the clones does not appear; measured against another copy, unresolved V genes explain less than half of the discrepancy, and the remainder lacks a known reason. The V and J calls and the clone size are those of that table, but D and trimming were determined from the DNA. Within this sample are roughly 340,000 clones, with 88% of them counted one time only. Of the sample, 7.3% falls within the top ten clones.

About this clone itself: Its antigen remains undetermined. No quality values exist for individual bases; no much larger clone is one base distant.

In the germline V gene, CDR1 corresponds to MDHEN and CDR2 to SYDVKM. The CDR3 runs 15 amino acids, cysteine and phenylalanine included. Of all the DNA, just the CDR3 is kept, 45 bases in frame from base 1. Deletion took 4 bases off V and 6 bases off J, with a span of 15 bases between the germline ends. The TCR sequence derives from a woman in her 70s with COVID-19, enrolled during active disease. The chain employs TRBV28 and TRBJ1-4, and the D gene may be TRBD1, 6 bases matching. The material sequenced was peripheral blood. The DNA sequence is TGTGCCAGCAGTTCCAGGGGTTGGGGTCATGAAAAACTGTTTTTT. This codes for CASSSRGWGHEKLFF.